The clone carrying this T cell receptor (beta chain) was seen at least ten times. Its target is not known. These data belong to a study of CD8 T cells in ankylosing spondylitis. Study-wide results and caveats: Within ankylosing spondylitis blood, a TCR beta motif made up of seven or eight highly homologous variants appeared to be characteristic. Past studies reported some motif variants in reactive arthritis synovial fluid and blood. Significant enrichment of disease-linked clones was reportedly seen in matched ankylosing spondylitis synovial fluid.

Making the TCR beta libraries involved quantitative 5'-RACE with molecular barcodes. TCRdb re-analysed the 5' RACE reads in MiXCR, keeping a single row per CDR3 protein. The sample has around 180,000 distinct CDR3 sequences, about 20% seen once. CDR3 length equals 11 residues. Germline V gene data show CDR1 as DFQATT and CDR2 as SNEGSKA (reference sequence). J was trimmed by 12 bases and V by 8 bases; bases with no gene match: 8. The V call is TRBV20-1, the J call TRBJ2-1, with 9 bases identical to TRBD2. The sequencing sample was made of blood, either unsorted or a sorted T cell fraction (not recorded which). This TCR came from a male donor under 30 with ankylosing spondylitis or in good health (not recorded which). The CDR3 sequence is CSPSSGTRQFF. CDR3 nucleotides: TGCAGTCCCTCTAGCGGGACTCGGCAGTTCTTC.